This T cell receptor (beta chain) derives from a study of T cell repertoires and Cas9 in healthy adults. Whole-study context: Multi-effector potency, cytotoxicity and lineage were assessed in SpCas9-reactive CD4 and CD8 T cells.

Broader study findings: In vitro, SpCas9-reactive Tregs were reported to curb effector T cell proliferation and function.

A note on this clone: The antigen is undetermined.

Sequencing was performed with immunoSEQ multiplex PCR; in TCRdb, only in-frame clones are kept and a portion is missing. The sample has tens of thousands of clones; roughly nine tenths are singletons. This CDR3 is 14 amino acids long. Germline V CDR1 and CDR2: MNHNS, SASEGT. V was trimmed by 2 bases and J by 7 bases, leaving 15 bases between them. This clonotype was sampled from a human donor in good health. Material: CD4+ effector T cells (CD127+, CD25-, CD137-, CD154-) from PBMCs; culture status not recorded. The chain carries TRBV6-1 and TRBJ2-7; D is ambiguous. CDR3 DNA: TGTGCCAGCAGTGAAAACACGGTCTTACGGGAGCAGTACTTC. Its translation is CASSENTVLREQYF.